This TCR beta chain was obtained from a study of cytomegalovirus exposure and HLA in healthy donors. The V gene's germline CDR1 is MDHEN and CDR2 SYDVKM. Trimming pared 6 bases from V and 3 bases from J, leaving 14 bases between. The CDR3 length is 14 residues. The PCR made use of 60 Vbeta and 13 Jbeta primers. Sequencing was performed with immunoSEQ multiplex PCR; in TCRdb, only in-frame clones are kept and a portion is missing. The table has some 270,000 clones, about nine tenths seen once. The sequenced sample consisted of PBMCs. The chain carries TRBV28 and TRBJ1-2; a weak D match, TRBD1 (6 bases). This receptor was identified in a girl aged 2 to 10 in good health and CMV-seronegative. The CDR3 is CASRSQGSHYGYTF. The CDR3 DNA reads TGTGCCAGCAGATCACAGGGTTCGCACTATGGCTACACCTTC.